Sequencing of this TCR beta chain was carried out in a study of spatial heterogeneity in lung cancer. The time point was: sample taken at primary tumor resection. The study's findings and limits: Tumor mutation count correlated with how many alpha and beta TCRs expanded intratumorally.

This CDR3 is built from 14 residues. Germline V lookup: CDR1 DFQATT, CDR2 SNEGSKA (reference sequence). J gave up 1 base and V 6 bases, and 4 bases lay outside the gene matches. This clonotype was seen many times. Its antigen is as yet unknown. MiXCR, run by TCRdb on the 5' RACE reads, gives a single entry per CDR3 protein. The table lists around 100,000 distinct CDR3 sequences, approximately 4.4% of them singletons. V usage is TRBV20-1 and J usage is TRBJ2-7; the match to TRBD2 covers 12 bases. The sequencing here drew on lung tumor tissue, taken at surgery. This receptor was identified in a male donor with early-stage non-small cell lung cancer. CDR3 nucleotide sequence: TGCAGTGCGAGACTAGCGGGAGTTTCCTACGAGCAGTACTTC. This codes for CSARLAGVSYEQYF.